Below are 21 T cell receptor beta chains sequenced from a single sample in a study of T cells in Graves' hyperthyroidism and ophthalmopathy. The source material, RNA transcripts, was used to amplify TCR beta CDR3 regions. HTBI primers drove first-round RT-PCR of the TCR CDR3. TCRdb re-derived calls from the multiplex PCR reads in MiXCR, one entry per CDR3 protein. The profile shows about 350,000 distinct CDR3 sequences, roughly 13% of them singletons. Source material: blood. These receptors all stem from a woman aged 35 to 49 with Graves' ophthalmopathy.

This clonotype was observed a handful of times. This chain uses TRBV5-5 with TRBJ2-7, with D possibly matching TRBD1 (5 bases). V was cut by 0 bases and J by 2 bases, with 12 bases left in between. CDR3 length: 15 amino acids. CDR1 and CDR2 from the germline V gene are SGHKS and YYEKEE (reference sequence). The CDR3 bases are TGTGCCAGCAGCTTGGCCGAACGCAGGGCCTACGAGCAGTACTTC. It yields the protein CASSLAERRAYEQYF.

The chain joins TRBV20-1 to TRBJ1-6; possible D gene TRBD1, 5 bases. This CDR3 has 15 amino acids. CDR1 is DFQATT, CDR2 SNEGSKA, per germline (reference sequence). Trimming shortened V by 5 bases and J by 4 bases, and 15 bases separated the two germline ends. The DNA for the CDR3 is TGCAGTGCTCCCCAGGGTTGGGGGTATAATTCACCCCTCCACTTT. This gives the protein CSAPQGWGYNSPLHF.

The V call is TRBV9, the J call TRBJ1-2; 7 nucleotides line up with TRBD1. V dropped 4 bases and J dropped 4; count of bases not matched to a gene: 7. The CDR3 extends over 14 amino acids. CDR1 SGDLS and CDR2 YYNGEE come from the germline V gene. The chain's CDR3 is CASSSTRDSYGYTF. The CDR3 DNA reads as TGTGCCAGCAGCAGTACCCGGGACAGCTATGGCTACACCTTC.

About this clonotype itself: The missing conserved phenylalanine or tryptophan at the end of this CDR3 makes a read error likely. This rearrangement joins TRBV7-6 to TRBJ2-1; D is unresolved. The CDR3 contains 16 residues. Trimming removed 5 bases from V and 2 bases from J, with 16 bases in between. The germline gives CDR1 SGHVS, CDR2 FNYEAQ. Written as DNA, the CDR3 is TGTGCCAGCAGCCCCTACCGGGTGGGTCCCTACAATGAGCAGTTCCTC. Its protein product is CASSPYRVGPYNEQFL.

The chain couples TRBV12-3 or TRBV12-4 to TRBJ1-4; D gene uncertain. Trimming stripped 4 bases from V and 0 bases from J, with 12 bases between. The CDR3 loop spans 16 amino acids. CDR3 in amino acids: CASSYAPAATNEKLFF. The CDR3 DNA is TGTGCCAGCAGTTACGCCCCAGCTGCAACTAATGAAAAACTGTTTTTT.

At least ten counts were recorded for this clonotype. The CDR3 protein is CASSLRVTGKFLDTQYF. CDR3 nucleotide sequence: TGTGCCAGCAGCTTAAGGGTCACAGGGAAGTTTCTGGATACGCAGTATTTT. The gene calls are TRBV11-2 and TRBJ2-3, with D perhaps matching TRBD1 (6 bases). V was trimmed by 2 bases and J by 6 bases, leaving 21 bases between them. Germline V lookup: CDR1 SGHAT, CDR2 FQNNGV. CDR3 length equals 17 residues. The entire variable domain, with the rest obtained from reference TRBV11-2 and TRBJ2-3, is as follows: EAGVAQSPRYKIIEKRQSVAFWCNPISGHATLYWYQQILGQGPKLLIQFQNNGVVDDSQLPKDRFSAERLKGVDSTLKIQPAKLEDSAVYLCASSLRVTGKFLDTQYFGPGTRLTVL.

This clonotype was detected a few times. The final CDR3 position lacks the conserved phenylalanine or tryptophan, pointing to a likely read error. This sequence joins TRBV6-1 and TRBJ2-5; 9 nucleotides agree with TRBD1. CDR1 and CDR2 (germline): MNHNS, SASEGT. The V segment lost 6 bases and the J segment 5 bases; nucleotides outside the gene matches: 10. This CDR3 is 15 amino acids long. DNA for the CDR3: TGTGCCAGCAGACTGCACAGGGGGCGGTGGGAGACCCAGTACCTC. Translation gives CASRLHRGRWETQYL.

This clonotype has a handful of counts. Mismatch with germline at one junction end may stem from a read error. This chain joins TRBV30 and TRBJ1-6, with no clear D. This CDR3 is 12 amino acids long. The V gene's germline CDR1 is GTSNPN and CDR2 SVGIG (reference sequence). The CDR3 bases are TGTGCCTGGAGTGTACTCCGTTCACCCCCCCACTTT. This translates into CAWSVLRSPPHF.

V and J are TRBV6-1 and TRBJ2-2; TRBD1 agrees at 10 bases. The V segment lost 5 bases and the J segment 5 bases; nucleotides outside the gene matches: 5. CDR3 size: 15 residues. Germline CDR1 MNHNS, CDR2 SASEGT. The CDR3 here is CASSLPGQGTGELFF. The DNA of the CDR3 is TGTGCCAGCAGTTTACCGGGACAGGGGACCGGGGAGCTGTTTTTT.

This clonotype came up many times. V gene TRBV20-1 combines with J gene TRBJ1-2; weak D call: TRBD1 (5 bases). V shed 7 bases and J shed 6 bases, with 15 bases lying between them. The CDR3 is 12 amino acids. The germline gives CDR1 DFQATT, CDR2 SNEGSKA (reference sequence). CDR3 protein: CSGSKGADGYTF. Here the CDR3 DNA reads TGCAGTGGCAGCAAAGGGGCAGATGGCTACACCTTC.

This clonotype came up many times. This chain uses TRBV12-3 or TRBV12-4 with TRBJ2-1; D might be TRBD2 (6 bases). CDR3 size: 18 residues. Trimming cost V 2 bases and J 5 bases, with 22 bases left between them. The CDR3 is CASSLNFGLGSGNNEQFF. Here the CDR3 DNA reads TGTGCCAGCAGTTTAAATTTCGGTCTCGGGAGTGGGAACAATGAGCAGTTCTTC.

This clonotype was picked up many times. Here the CDR3 reads CASSEWPMDIDNSPLHF. The DNA for the CDR3 is TGCGCCAGCAGTGAATGGCCGATGGACATAGATAATTCACCCCTCCACTTT. The chain has TRBV10-2 and TRBJ1-6; tentatively, D is TRBD1 (5 bases). Trimming pared 3 bases from V and 5 bases from J, leaving 17 bases between. Germline assignment: CDR1 WSHSY and CDR2 SAAADI. The length of the CDR3 is 17 residues.

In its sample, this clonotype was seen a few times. The DNA of the CDR3 is TGCAGTGCTGTAACTAGCGGGGGGTGCGTTAGCACAGATACGCAGTATTTT. Protein: CSAVTSGGCVSTDTQYF. The chain uses TRBV20-1 and TRBJ2-3; 12 bases are a match to TRBD2. V gave up 5 bases and J gave up 0 bases; unmatched junction bases: 9. The CDR3 length is 17 residues. The germline gives CDR1 DFQATT, CDR2 SNEGSKA (reference sequence).

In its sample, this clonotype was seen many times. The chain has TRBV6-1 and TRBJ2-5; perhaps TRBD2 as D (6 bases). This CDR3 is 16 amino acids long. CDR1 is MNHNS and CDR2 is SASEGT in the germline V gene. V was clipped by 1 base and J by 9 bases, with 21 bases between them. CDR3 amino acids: CASSEGWDSSGLAQYF. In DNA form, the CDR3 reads TGTGCCAGCAGTGAAGGGTGGGACTCTTCTGGTTTGGCCCAGTACTTC.

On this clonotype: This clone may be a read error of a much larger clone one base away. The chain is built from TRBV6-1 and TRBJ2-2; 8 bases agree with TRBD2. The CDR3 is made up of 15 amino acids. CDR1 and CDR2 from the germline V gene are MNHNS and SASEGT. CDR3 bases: TGTGCCGGCAGCACCGGGGGGGAGAACACCGGGGAGCTGTTTTTT. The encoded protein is CAGSTGGENTGELFF.

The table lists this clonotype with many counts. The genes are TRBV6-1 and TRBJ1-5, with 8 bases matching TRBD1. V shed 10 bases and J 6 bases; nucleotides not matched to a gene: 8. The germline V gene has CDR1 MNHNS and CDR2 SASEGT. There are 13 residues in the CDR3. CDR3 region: CATQNTGGQPQHF. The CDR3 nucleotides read TGTGCCACCCAAAATACAGGGGGTCAGCCCCAGCATTTT.

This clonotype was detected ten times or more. CDR3 amino acids: CASRGGGALNEQFF. CDR3 sequence (DNA): TGTGCCAGCAGGGGCGGGGGCGCCTTAAATGAGCAGTTCTTC. The J gene is TRBJ2-1, the V gene TRBV28; tentative D call: TRBD2 (7 bases). This CDR3 region has 14 residues. The V and J ends lost 6 bases and 7 bases respectively, with 16 bases between them. CDR1 MDHEN and CDR2 SYDVKM come from the germline V gene.

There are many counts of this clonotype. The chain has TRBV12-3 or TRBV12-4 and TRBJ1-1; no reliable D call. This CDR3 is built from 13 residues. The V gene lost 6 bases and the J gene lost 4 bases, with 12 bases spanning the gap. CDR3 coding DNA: TGTGCCAGCAGAACGGGGAGCGTCACTGAAGCTTTCTTT. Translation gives CASRTGSVTEAFF.

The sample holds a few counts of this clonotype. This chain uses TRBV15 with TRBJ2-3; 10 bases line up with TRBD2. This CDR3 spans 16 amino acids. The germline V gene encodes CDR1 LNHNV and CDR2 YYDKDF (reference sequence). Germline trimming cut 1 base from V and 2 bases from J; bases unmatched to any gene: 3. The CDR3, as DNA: TGTGCCACCAGCAGAGGGACTAGCGGAGACACAGATACGCAGTATTTT. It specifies CATSRGTSGDTDTQYF.

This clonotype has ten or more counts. CDR3 coding DNA: TGTGCCAGCAGGACCAAGGCTCAAAGGACAGATACGCAGTATTTT. The encoded protein is CASRTKAQRTDTQYF. V and J are TRBV27 and TRBJ2-3; D is uncertain. Per the germline V gene, CDR1 is MNHEY and CDR2 is SMNVEV (reference sequence). This CDR3 spans 15 amino acids. V lost 6 bases, J lost 3 bases, and 16 bases lay in between.

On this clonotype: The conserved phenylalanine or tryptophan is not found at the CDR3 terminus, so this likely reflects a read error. CDR3 DNA sequence: TGCGCCAGCAGCCGACCAGGCGTGACTGAAGCTTTCCTT. Translating it yields CASSRPGVTEAFL. The rearrangement uses TRBV4-1 and TRBJ1-1; D gene ambiguous. Germline V gives CDR1 MGHRA, CDR2 YSYEKL. The V gene lost 4 bases and the J gene lost 5 bases, with 11 bases spanning the gap. The CDR3 is 13 amino acids.